A single sample is the source of the 3 T cell receptor beta chains below, sequenced in a study of T-cell memory formation after mild COVID-19. TCRdb reanalysed the 5' RACE reads using MiXCR and keeps one entry per CDR3 protein. The table shows around 300,000 distinct CDR3 sequences, with under 20% occurring only once. The sample taken for sequencing was PBMCs or a T cell subset sorted from them (not recorded which). These receptors were taken from a man aged 18 to 35 who had mild COVID-19 (a few samples of this study predate the infection). Cell type and time point are not known.

The chain links TRBV5-5 to TRBJ2-6; no clear D gene. The V gene's germline CDR1 is SGHKS and CDR2 YYEKEE (reference sequence). Trimming shortened V by 4 bases and J by 0 bases, and 14 bases separated the two germline ends. This CDR3 is built from 17 residues. CDR3 coding DNA: TGTGCCAGCAGCCCCCTGGCGCCGAGCTCTGGGGCCAACGTCCTGACTTTC. Its protein product is CASSPLAPSSGANVLTF.

This clonotype has a count of ten or more. The gene calls are TRBV4-3 and TRBJ1-1; 8 positions match TRBD1. The CDR3 totals 15 residues. CDR1 LGHNA and CDR2 YSLEER come from the germline V gene. The trim removed 3 bases at V and 6 bases at J, leaving 9 bases unmatched. CDR3 nucleotide sequence: TGCGCCAGCAGCCAGGTACAGGGGGGATTACCTGAAGCTTTCTTT. It encodes CASSQVQGGLPEAFF.

The chain joins TRBV3-1 to TRBJ1-5; D unclear. Germline V gives CDR1 LGHDT, CDR2 YNNKEL (reference sequence). Trimming pared 4 bases from V and 1 base from J, leaving 5 bases between. The CDR3 is made up of 13 amino acids. For the CDR3, the DNA is TGTGCCAGCAGCCGGGAGAGCAATCAGCCCCAGCATTTT. It translates to CASSRESNQPQHF.